This T cell receptor beta chain comes out of a study of identical twins. The CDR3 extends over 15 amino acids. Germline-derived CDR1 and CDR2 are DFQATT and SNEGSKA (reference sequence). V lost 0 bases, J lost 4 bases, and 12 bases lay in between. This clonotype was seen ten or more times. TCRdb reprocessed the 5' RACE reads with MiXCR, giving one entry per CDR3 protein. The table lists hundreds of thousands of distinct CDR3 sequences, roughly 18% of them singletons. The same sample was also used in a study of T cells expressing NK-cell markers.

V and J are TRBV20-1 and TRBJ2-2; D is perhaps TRBD1 or TRBD2 (5 bases each). Input material: PBMCs. This clonotype originated in a woman younger than 35 in good health. CDR3 DNA: TGCAGTGCTAGAGAAGGGGACGTCGGCACCGGGGAGCTGTTTTTT. Translated: CSAREGDVGTGELFF.